This TCR beta chain was profiled in a study of T cell responses to AZD1222 COVID-19 vaccine. Measured with immunoSEQ multiplex PCR; TCRdb has only the in-frame clones, and not every one. The table includes 100,000 to 150,000 clones, roughly 90% detected once. CDR3 length equals 14 residues. The V gene's germline CDR1 is MNHEY and CDR2 SVGEGT. The ends were cut back, 0 bases at V and 0 bases at J, with 6 bases in the middle. Sequencing used peripheral blood, obtained on day 0 of AZD1222 vaccination. This chain links TRBV6-2 or TRBV6-3 with TRBJ2-7; TRBD2 is a possible D gene (6 bases). The TCR was taken from an adult in good health. The CDR3 is CASSYSTSSYEQYF. CDR3 DNA sequence: TGTGCCAGCAGTTACTCGACTAGCTCCTACGAGCAGTACTTC.